This T cell receptor (beta chain) is drawn from a study of regulatory T cells in long-lasting Graves disease (dated by TCRdb to the early 2020s). Turning to the overall study: In the newly diagnosed Graves' disease group, patients had been taking antithyroid drugs for less than 3 months. The study was registered as a clinical trial and conducted in China. Peripheral blood TCR sequencing and RNA sequencing compared persistent Graves' disease patients with newly diagnosed Graves' disease patients. A total of about 35 samples underwent TCR sequencing, from around 13 patients with persistent Graves' disease and 20 or so patients with newly diagnosed Graves' disease. Here is what the overall study found, with its caveats: As a limitation, the authors acknowledged that the small sample size may reduce accuracy. The study examined only peripheral blood because the primary lesion, thyroid tissue, could not be accessed. Lower TCR Shannon entropy and fewer highly expanded clones were observed in persistent Graves' disease patients than in newly diagnosed patients, which suggested clonal expansion. Sequencing and analysis were limited to the TCR beta chain. A larger number of public clonotypes was shared among persistent patients (around 2,500) than among newly diagnosed patients (around 870). TRBV28, TRBJ1-2 and TRBJ2-5 were preferentially used in persistent disease, while TRBV20-1 and TRBJ2-1 were favored in newly diagnosed disease.

A distance of 8 bases separates the germline ends of V and J, which lose 6 bases and 0 bases respectively. The CDR3 measures 13 amino acids from cysteine to phenylalanine. Just CDR3 DNA is preserved here, 39 bases in frame from base 1. Based on the germline V gene, the CDR1 and CDR2 sequences are SNHLY and FYNNEI. This clonotype came up many times. The antigen it binds to is not known. There are no base qualities to consult, and no much larger clone falls within one base. The sample's time point label, in plain terms: newly diagnosed GD, antithyroid drugs for less than 3 months. For both TCR sequencing and RNA sequencing, RNA was extracted from PBMCs in TRIzol. Graves' disease was diagnosed according to American Thyroid Association guidelines. Recruitment of patients was carried out at an endocrinology department in Xi'an, China. Each patient gave roughly 10 milliliters of peripheral blood, collected in an EDTA anticoagulant tube. Ficoll Paque Plus density gradient separation was used to isolate PBMCs, and no additional T cell sorting was done. An Agilent 2100 Bioanalyzer and agarose gel were used to check RNA quality, and a NanoDrop 2000 was used to measure RNA concentration.

Preparation of the library involved multiplex PCR. Instrument used: Illumina HiSeq 4000. TCR beta libraries were built with iRepertoire HTBI primers and Arm-PCR amplification of CDR3 regions. PCR products were gel purified before sequencing. On the authors' methods: A total of around 59 TRBV and under 15 TRBJ segments were identified across samples and were used for gene usage analysis of CDR3 amino acid clonotypes. COPE and FqMerger were used to merge filtered high-quality paired reads into contigs. Contigs were aligned with BLAST to IMGT TRBV, TRBD and TRBJ reference genes, and CDR3 was defined per IMGT. Highly expanded clones were defined as clonotypes with a frequency above 0.1%. Shannon entropy served as the measure of repertoire diversity, while the Gini coefficient captured V-J evenness. Public clonotypes were defined as clonotypes shared by more than one individual. The public reads were quality trimmed at Q25 with fastp and then assembled into clones with MiXCR by TCRdb, keeping productive beta chains. Entries are consolidated by CDR3 protein sequence, retaining the most common genes and DNA. For this entry, the V and J calls and clone size follow TCRdb and not the study's own pipeline. In this sample the table shows roughly 530,000 distinct CDR3 sequences, roughly 16% of which occur a single time. Of the sample, roughly 25% falls within the top ten clones.

This sample was also put to use in a study of T cells in Graves' hyperthyroidism and ophthalmopathy. From that second study: Stable Graves' hyperthyroidism was defined as no progression to ophthalmopathy during 18 months of follow-up. The hyperthyroidism patients were between 18 and 65 years old and newly diagnosed, with a disease duration of less than 2 months. Exclusion was applied to patients with uncontrolled infections, other autoimmune diseases, pregnancy or lactation. Diagnoses were established on the basis of clinical symptoms, serum thyroxine and TRAb, thyroid ultrasound, and orbital computed tomography. For the first round of RT-PCR on the TCR CDR3, the HTBI primer set was used together with the Qiagen OneStep RT-PCR kit. Most expanded thyroid clonotypes (frequency above 0.001) were also detected in blood, a finding suggesting that blood repertoires may reflect thyroid immune responses. A model built on a 13 V-J signature distinguished ophthalmopathy from stable hyperthyroidism, reaching 87.88% sensitivity and about 81% specificity in cross-validation and 80%/75% in testing. During validation, the model predicted progression to ophthalmopathy a median of about 6.3 months ahead of onset, with roughly 65% sensitivity and about 72% specificity. A discovery cohort of 95 to 100 patients, about 43 with Graves' ophthalmopathy and fewer than 65 with stable Graves' hyperthyroidism, was used to find distinguishing TCR V-J signatures. An independent validation cohort of around 20 hyperthyroidism patients and some 15 patients who later progressed to ophthalmopathy tested prospective prediction of ophthalmopathy. The 100 or so discovery patients were randomly split 7:3 into training and test sets. Thyroid tissue and blood T-cell repertoires from six Graves' hyperthyroidism patients were also compared in the study. Once sampling was done, hyperthyroidism patients were given methimazole at a starting dose of 30 mg daily, whereas ophthalmopathy patients were given high-dose intravenous methylprednisolone. The libraries were constructed in a second round of multiplex PCR and then size-selected and purified. Sequencing of the libraries was done on an Illumina HiSeq2000 using paired-end 100 bp reads. SOAPnuke was used to process the raw data, throwing out any read that contained adapters or uncalled bases, had a mean Phred below 15, or lacked an exact constant-primer or identifier match. COPE v1.2.5 was used to merge high-quality paired reads, and clonotypes were defined as unique nucleotide sequences. Clonotypes were aligned to IMGT TRBV, TRBD and TRBJ reference segments using MiTCR v1.1. Only V-J combinations with frequency above 0.0001, covering roughly 99% of repertoires, were analysed. The TCS score was defined as the ratio of F50 (clonal expansion) to E x V (chaos), calculated using BLOSUM62-based TCRdist between CDR3 peptides within each V-J. Welch's t-statistics and random forest reduced roughly 500 V-J features to 13, which were used in a naive Bayes classifier (R e1071). No statistical method was used to fix the sample size in advance, and group allocation was not hidden from the investigators. According to the paper, TCR Vbeta CDR3 sequencing was carried out on about 140 peripheral blood samples, which came from fewer than 50 ophthalmopathy, around 74 hyperthyroidism and roughly 17 progressor patients.

This sequence uses TRBV2 and TRBJ1-1; confidence is insufficient to name the D gene. The source material was peripheral blood mononuclear cells (PBMCs), sampled at new diagnosis, from a patient treated with antithyroid drugs. The clonotype comes from a woman aged 35-65 years with Graves disease. Donor details come from another sample of the same person, matched by shared clones. The CDR3 here reads CASSAEMNTEAFF. The DNA reads as follows: TGTGCCAGCAGCGCCGAAATGAACACTGAAGCTTTCTTT.